Following are 17 T cell receptor beta chains from one sample sequenced in a study of blood T cells in healthy people across ages. A sample-barcoded 5' primer and a J-beta primer mix were used in a second PCR of roughly 6 to 11 cycles. TCRdb reprocessed the 5' RACE reads with MiXCR, giving one entry per CDR3 protein. The sample consists of about 780,000 distinct CDR3 sequences, about 62% of them appearing once. Sequenced material: blood. The receptor source for this set is a man aged 30-40 years in good health.

This clonotype was detected only a few times. The chain links TRBV27 to TRBJ2-1; TRBD2 might be the D (6 bases). The germline CDR1 and CDR2 sequences are MNHEY and SMNVEV (reference sequence). The CDR3 extends over 16 amino acids. The V end was cut by 0 bases, the J end by 7 bases, with 16 bases between. The CDR3 nucleotides read TGTGCCAGCAGTTTATCTGGACTATCCGAATATAATGAGCAGTTCTTC. Translation: CASSLSGLSEYNEQFF.

This clonotype occurred a few times. The rearrangement joins TRBV7-2 to TRBJ1-6; TRBD1 might be the D (6 bases). The CDR3 runs 14 residues. V dropped 3 bases and J dropped 7 bases, with 10 bases sitting between them. From germline, CDR1 is SGHTA and CDR2 FQGNSA. Written as DNA, the CDR3 is TGTGCCAGCAGCTTCAGGACAGAGAATTCACCCCTCCACTTT. Translated, it gives CASSFRTENSPLHF.

This chain joins TRBV2 and TRBJ1-5; TRBD1 agrees at 7 bases. Trimming took 4 bases from V and 7 from J; bases not matched to a gene: 10. The CDR3 runs 15 residues. Germline CDR1 reads SNHLY; CDR2 reads FYNNEI. The CDR3 DNA reads as TGTGCCAGCAGTGGGGAAGGGGGCAAGCGGCAGCCCCAGCATTTT. Translated: CASSGEGGKRQPQHF.

CDR3 region: CASSQFFSGANVLTF. As DNA, the CDR3 is TGTGCCAGCAGCCAATTTTTCTCTGGGGCCAACGTCCTGACTTTC. The chain joins TRBV7-2 to TRBJ2-6; D gene uncertain. The germline gives CDR1 SGHTA, CDR2 FQGNSA. Trimming removed 5 bases from V and 0 bases from J, with 8 bases in between. CDR3 size: 15 residues. The whole variable domain, remainder taken from reference TRBV7-2 and TRBJ2-6, is GAGVSQSPSNKVTEKGKDVELRCDPISGHTALYWYRQSLGQGLEFLIYFQGNSAPDKSGLPSDRFSAERTGGSVSTLTIQRTQQEDSAVYLCASSQFFSGANVLTFGAGSRLTVL.

The chain couples TRBV6-6 to TRBJ1-6; possibly TRBD1 for D (6 bases). The length of the CDR3 is 13 residues. From germline, CDR1 is MNHNY and CDR2 SVGAGI (reference sequence). Trimming stripped 7 bases from V and 13 bases from J, with 17 bases between. For the CDR3, the DNA is TGTGCCAGCACCCCTGGGGGGCAAGTCCCCCTCCACTTT. It specifies CASTPGGQVPLHF.

The chain recombines TRBV28 with TRBJ2-7, with no clear D. Trimming removed 2 bases from V and 6 bases from J, with 2 bases in between. The CDR3 consists of 10 residues. Germline CDR1 is MDHEN and CDR2 is SYDVKM. DNA of the CDR3: TGTGCCAGCAGTTTAGGCGAGCAGTACTTC. This translates into CASSLGEQYF.

This chain connects TRBV29-1 to TRBJ2-3; D may be TRBD1 (5 bases). The CDR3 loop spans 17 amino acids. The germline gives CDR1 SQVTM, CDR2 ANQGSEA. Trimming stripped 1 base from V and 5 bases from J, with 22 bases between. The CDR3 here is CSVEVLKAGSPQDTQYF. CDR3 nucleotide sequence: TGCAGCGTTGAAGTCTTAAAAGCAGGGTCACCGCAAGATACGCAGTATTTT.

CDR3 loop: CASSQQLSSYEQYF. In nucleotides, the CDR3 is TGTGCCAGCAGCCAGCAACTGAGCTCCTACGAGCAGTACTTC. This chain links TRBV7-2 with TRBJ2-7, with unresolved D. This CDR3 is built from 14 residues. The germline CDR1 and CDR2 sequences are SGHTA and FQGNSA. Trimming cost V 5 bases and J 0 bases, with 11 bases left between them.

The genes are TRBV11-1 and TRBJ2-4; D gene ambiguous. The CDR3 is 12 residues long. Germline-derived CDR1 and CDR2 are SGHAT and FQDESV (reference sequence). Deletions cut 5 bases from V and 13 bases from J, with 15 bases between. The CDR3 spells CASSRAEMEQYF. DNA of the CDR3: TGTGCCAGCAGCCGCGCAGAGATGGAGCAGTACTTC.

CDR3 nucleotide sequence: TGCAGTGCTAGTTCCGGACCTGATGGCTACACCTTC. Translation gives CSASSGPDGYTF. This chain uses TRBV20-1 with TRBJ1-2; D unresolved. With 3 bases removed from V and 6 bases from J, the gap between germline ends came to 11 bases. This CDR3 region has 12 residues. CDR1 is DFQATT and CDR2 is SNEGSKA in the germline V gene (reference sequence).

This chain uses TRBV27 with TRBJ2-7; D gene ambiguous. The CDR3 loop spans 13 amino acids. The V gene's germline CDR1 is MNHEY and CDR2 SMNVEV (reference sequence). The germline V and J ends were trimmed by 1 base and 2 bases, with 6 bases remaining between them. This CDR3 is CASSLYYTYEQYF. The CDR3 DNA reads as TGTGCCAGCAGTTTATACTACACCTACGAGCAGTACTTC.

The chain carries TRBV7-2 and TRBJ2-7; TRBD2 aligns across 13 bases. This CDR3 is 16 amino acids long. The V and J ends lost 6 bases and 7 bases, in that order; junction bases with no gene match: 12. CDR1 and CDR2 from the germline V gene are SGHTA and FQGNSA. CDR3: CASRWTSGGAYNEQYF. The CDR3 bases are TGTGCCAGCAGGTGGACTAGCGGGGGTGCCTACAATGAGCAGTACTTC.

The rearrangement links TRBV29-1 to TRBJ1-2; 10 bases fit TRBD1. The J segment lost 6 bases and the V segment lost 4 bases, leaving 2 bases of the junction unmatched. The CDR3 is 12 residues long. The V gene's germline CDR1 is SQVTM and CDR2 ANQGSEA. The CDR3 protein is CSVAGQGNGYTF. CDR3 DNA sequence: TGCAGCGTTGCGGGACAGGGGAATGGCTACACCTTC.

V is TRBV4-3 and J is TRBJ2-1; 7 bases match TRBD2. TRBJ2-7 explains the end of the DNA better; the J call may be wrong. This CDR3 region has 15 residues. Germline-derived CDR1 and CDR2 are LGHNA and YSLEER. The CDR3 region is CASSRGGSSYNEQYF. The CDR3 DNA is TGCGCCAGCAGCCGTGGCGGGAGCTCCTACAATGAGCAGTACTTC.

The genes are TRBV29-1 and TRBJ2-7; TRBD2 is a possible D gene (6 bases). The germline V and J ends were trimmed by 4 bases and 5 bases, with 21 bases remaining between them. Germline V gene sequence: CDR1 SQVTM, CDR2 ANQGSEA. The CDR3 spans 15 residues. CDR3 residues: CSVGETGLLTHEQYF. The CDR3 DNA reads TGCAGCGTTGGTGAGACGGGACTGTTGACCCACGAGCAGTACTTC.

CDR3 sequence (DNA): TGTGCCAGCAGCCAAGCTGGATTAGACTACAATGAGCAGTTCTTC. Protein sequence: CASSQAGLDYNEQFF. This sequence joins TRBV14 and TRBJ2-1, with unresolved D. The CDR3 is 15 residues long. The V end was cut by 1 base, the J end by 3 bases, with 10 bases between. Germline lookup yields CDR1 SGHDN and CDR2 FVKESK.

This clonotype was observed at least ten times. V is TRBV4-3 and J is TRBJ1-5; TRBD1 aligns across 8 bases. This CDR3 spans 15 amino acids. V trimming: 1 base; J trimming: 7 bases; junction bases outside the gene matches: 6. Germline V gives CDR1 LGHNA, CDR2 YSLEER. DNA of the CDR3: TGCGCCAGCAGCCAAGGGACAGGGCTTATACAGCCCCAGCATTTT. Its protein is CASSQGTGLIQPQHF.